The clone carrying this T cell receptor beta chain was observed a few times. Antigen: not known. The sample comes from a study of cytomegalovirus exposure and HLA in healthy donors. The study's findings and limits: Sequencing depth across donors, presence/absence analyses assumed, was roughly uniform. Reportedly, TCR beta sequences accurately predicted HLA-A and HLA-B alleles in most subjects.

PCR employed 60 Vbeta and 13 Jbeta primers. Assay used: immunoSEQ multiplex PCR; TCRdb lists only in-frame clones, some missing. The table shows about 150,000 clones, with more than 8% occurring only once. The donors comprised healthy bone marrow donors. The TCR originated in a man in his fifties in good health and CMV-seronegative. Sequenced: PBMCs.

For the CDR3, the DNA is TGCGCCAGCAGCTTGGTAGTCGGGCGGGGTGGAGGCACTGAAGCTTTCTTT. This translates into CASSLVVGRGGGTEAFF. The rearrangement links TRBV5-1 to TRBJ1-1; the D is unclear. The CDR3 spans 17 residues. Trimming cost V 0 bases and J 4 bases, with 19 bases left between them. CDR1 SGHRS and CDR2 YFSETQ come from the germline V gene.